Presented here are 5 T cell receptor beta chains from one specimen sequenced in a study of cytomegalovirus exposure and HLA in healthy donors. PCR involved 60 Vbeta and 13 Jbeta primers. Sequenced by immunoSEQ multiplex PCR; TCRdb stores in-frame clones only, minus some. The table includes roughly 100,000 clones, approximately 71% detected once. The sequenced material came from PBMCs. The receptor set was obtained from a woman between 18 and 29 years old in good health and CMV-seropositive.

This clone was picked up a small number of times. This rearrangement joins TRBV9 to TRBJ2-3; TRBD2 aligns across 13 bases. The trim removed 3 bases at V and 3 bases at J, leaving 10 bases unmatched. CDR1 and CDR2 (germline): SGDLS, YYNGEE. The CDR3 is 18 amino acids. The chain's CDR3 is CASSAELAGGWRTDTQYF. The CDR3 DNA follows: TGTGCCAGCAGCGCCGAACTAGCGGGAGGGTGGCGGACAGATACGCAGTATTTT.

The gene calls are TRBV19 and TRBJ2-6; 8 bases match TRBD1. V dropped 4 bases and J dropped 3; count of bases not matched to a gene: 8. CDR1 is LNHDA and CDR2 is SQIVND in the germline V gene (reference sequence). The CDR3 contains 17 residues. CDR3 region: CASSKKDRGIGANVLTF. The CDR3 DNA sequence: TGTGCCAGTAGTAAAAAAGACAGGGGAATTGGGGCCAACGTCCTGACTTTC.

The chain uses TRBV28 and TRBJ1-1; D gene ambiguous. The germline CDR1 and CDR2 sequences are MDHEN and SYDVKM. Trimming stripped 2 bases from V and 4 bases from J, with 8 bases between. The CDR3 length is 13 residues. CDR3 residues: CASSLGSPTEAFF. In DNA, the CDR3 is TGTGCCAGCAGTTTAGGCAGTCCCACTGAAGCTTTCTTT.

The V and J genes are TRBV27 and TRBJ2-7; TRBD2 matches 12 bases. This CDR3 is built from 21 residues. The J segment lost 1 base and the V segment lost 5 bases, leaving 21 bases of the junction unmatched. Germline V CDR1 and CDR2: MNHEY, SMNVEV (reference sequence). The CDR3: CASSLLPPGLAGFPTSYEQYF. The CDR3 region has the DNA TGTGCCAGCAGTCTCCTGCCACCCGGACTAGCGGGATTTCCAACATCCTACGAGCAGTACTTC.

This clone appeared a single time. CDR3 DNA: TGTGCCAGCGGGAGGAGCCGGACTAGCGGGGGGGCCTACGAGCAGTACTTC. Translated: CASGRSRTSGGAYEQYF. The V call is TRBV27, the J call TRBJ2-7; 15 bases are shared with TRBD2. Germline CDR1 and CDR2: MNHEY and SMNVEV (reference sequence). This CDR3 is 17 amino acids long. V lost 8 bases to trimming and J lost 2 bases; unmatched junction nucleotides: 10.